Below are 5 T cell receptor beta chains sequenced from a single sample in a study of graft-versus-host responses after intestinal transplantation (TCRdb year 2021). Library generation was performed with the immunoSEQ multiplex PCR assay. This immuneACCESS table, as held by TCRdb, lists in-frame sequences with V and J called but not all clones. Of the missing ones, under half trace to an unresolved V gene in checked studies; the others have no known cause. The sample table shows under 80,000 clones, and approximately 90% are seen once. Together, the top ten hold about 0.63% of the sample. Sequencing used PBMCs, obtained 98 days after intestinal transplantation. The source of these receptors is a human patient who received an intestinal transplant, so some T cells may come from the graft donor.

This chain's CDR3 is CASSPQGREQYF. The CDR3 DNA is TGTGCCAGCAGCCCCCAGGGGCGCGAGCAGTACTTC. The chain links TRBV2 to TRBJ2-7; weak D call: TRBD1 (6 bases). V shed 6 bases and J shed 6 bases, with 12 bases lying between them. The CDR3 covers 12 residues. Germline V CDR1 and CDR2: SNHLY, FYNNEI.

The genes are TRBV5-5 and TRBJ1-2, with D perhaps TRBD1 (6 bases). Looked up from germline, CDR1 is SGHKS and CDR2 is YYEKEE (reference sequence). Trimming stripped 0 bases from V and 1 base from J, with 10 bases between. The CDR3 covers 15 residues. The CDR3 DNA follows: TGTGCCAGCAGCTTGGCAGGGGTGGATAACTATGGCTACACCTTC. Protein product: CASSLAGVDNYGYTF. Based on the CDR3 plus reference TRBV5-5 and TRBJ1-2, the full variable domain is DAGVTQSPTHLIKTRGQQVTLRCSPISGHKSVSWYQQVLGQGPQFIFQYYEKEERGRGNFPDRFSARQFPNYSSELNVNALLLGDSALYLCASSLAGVDNYGYTFGSGTRLTVV.

The chain carries TRBV7-9 and TRBJ2-3; the match to TRBD1 covers 8 bases. The V and J ends lost 8 bases and 6 bases, in that order; junction bases with no gene match: 16. CDR3 length: 16 residues. CDR1 and CDR2 (germline): SEHNR, FQNEAQ (reference sequence). CDR3 loop: CASWPIGQGAWDTQYF. The DNA of the CDR3 is TGTGCCAGCTGGCCGATAGGGCAGGGGGCCTGGGATACGCAGTATTTT.

V is TRBV19 and J is TRBJ2-5, with TRBD2 matching 8 bases. TRBJ2-7 matches the DNA end more closely, so the J call is doubtful. The CDR3 extends over 15 amino acids. Germline CDR1 is LNHDA and CDR2 is SQIVND (reference sequence). Here the CDR3 reads CASSPGAGGSYEQYF. DNA of the CDR3: TGTGCCAGTAGCCCCGGGGCGGGAGGAAGCTACGAGCAGTACTTC.

This chain connects TRBV19 to TRBJ2-5; TRBD2 aligns across 9 bases. This CDR3 spans 15 amino acids. V lost 1 base to trimming and J lost 6 bases; unmatched junction nucleotides: 6. CDR1 and CDR2 (germline): LNHDA, SQIVND (reference sequence). CDR3 loop: CASSIVPSGVQTQYF. As DNA, the CDR3 is TGTGCCAGTAGTATAGTGCCTAGCGGGGTGCAGACCCAGTACTTC.